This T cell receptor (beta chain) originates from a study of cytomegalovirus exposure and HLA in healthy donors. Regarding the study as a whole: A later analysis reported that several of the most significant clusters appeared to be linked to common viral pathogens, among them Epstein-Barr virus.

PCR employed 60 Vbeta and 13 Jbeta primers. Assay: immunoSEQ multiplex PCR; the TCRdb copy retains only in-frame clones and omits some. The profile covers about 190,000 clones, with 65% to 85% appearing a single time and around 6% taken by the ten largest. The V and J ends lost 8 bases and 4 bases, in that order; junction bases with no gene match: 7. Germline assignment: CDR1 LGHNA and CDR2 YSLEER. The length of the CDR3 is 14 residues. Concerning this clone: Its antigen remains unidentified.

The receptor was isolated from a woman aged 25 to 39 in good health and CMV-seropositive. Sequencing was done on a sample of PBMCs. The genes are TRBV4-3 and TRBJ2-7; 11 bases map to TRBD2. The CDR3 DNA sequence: TGCGCCAGCGGGGAGGGGACTAGCGGTTACGAGCAGTACTTC. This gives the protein CASGEGTSGYEQYF.